This T cell receptor beta chain was sequenced during a study of blood T cells in healthy people across ages. A note on this clonotype: What it recognizes is unknown.

Study-wide points: It was held that diversity estimates obtained from one million T cells represented underestimates.

Through a sample-barcoded 5' primer and a J-beta primer mix, a second PCR was run for roughly 7 to 11 cycles. Every cDNA was tagged by a template-switch adaptor with 12 random nucleotides. One entry per CDR3 protein, called by TCRdb with MiXCR from the 5' RACE reads. Among roughly 800,000 distinct CDR3 sequences listed, around 25% were seen once. After removal of 4 bases from V and 5 bases from J, the junction contained 7 bases not matched to a gene. The CDR3 has 16 amino acids. Germline assignment: CDR1 SGHRS and CDR2 YFSETQ. The sample was also linked to a second study, of T cells of mothers and their children. From that second work: Whether related or unrelated, pairs show similar shaping of TCR recombination output by thymic selection.

The clonotype was recovered from a boy younger than 18 in good health. The gene calls are TRBV5-1 and TRBJ2-5; 14 nucleotides line up with TRBD2. The sequencing sample was made of blood. CDR3 loop: CASSTTSGGAYETQYF. CDR3 bases: TGCGCCAGCAGCACGACTAGCGGGGGGGCGTATGAGACCCAGTACTTC. Using reference TRBV5-1 and TRBJ2-5 for the parts outside the CDR3, the full variable domain is KAGVTQTPRYLIKTRGQQVTLSCSPISGHRSVSWYQQTPGQGLQFLFEYFSETQRNKGNFPGRFSGRQFSNSRSEMNVSTLELGDSALYLCASSTTSGGAYETQYFGPGTRLLVL.